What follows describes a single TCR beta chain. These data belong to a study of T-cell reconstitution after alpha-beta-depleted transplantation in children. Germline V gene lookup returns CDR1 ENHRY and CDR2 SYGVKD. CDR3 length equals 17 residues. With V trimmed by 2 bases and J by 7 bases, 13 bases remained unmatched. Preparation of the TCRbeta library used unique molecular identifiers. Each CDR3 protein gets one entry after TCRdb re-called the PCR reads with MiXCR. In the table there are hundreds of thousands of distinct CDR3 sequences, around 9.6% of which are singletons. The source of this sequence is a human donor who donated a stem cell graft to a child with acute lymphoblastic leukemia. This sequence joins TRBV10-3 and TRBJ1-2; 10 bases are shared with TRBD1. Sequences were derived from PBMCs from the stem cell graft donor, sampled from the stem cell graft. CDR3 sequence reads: CAISEGQGGEAYGGYTF. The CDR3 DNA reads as TGTGCCATCAGTGAGGGACAGGGGGGAGAGGCATATGGTGGCTACACCTTC.